A single sample gave rise to the 27 T cell receptor beta chains below, sequenced in a study of vaccination and CD4 T cells after COVID-19. The study sequenced cultured CD4+ T cell DNA using the Oncomine TCR Beta short-read assay. TCRdb fed the PCR reads into MiXCR, producing one record per CDR3 protein. The data show 15,000 to 20,000 distinct CDR3 sequences, with roughly 30% seen just once and about 15% held by the top ten. Their antigens remain unidentified. Specified treatment: roughly ten-day PBMC culture with coronavirus spike peptide pools or control peptides (ViraFEST assay). Sequencing used cultured CD4+ T cells from blood. The receptor set was obtained from a human donor with COVID-19.

The V call is TRBV29-1, the J call TRBJ1-5, with a tentative D call TRBD1 (6 bases). Deletions cut 6 bases from V and 1 base from J, with 10 bases between. Germline-derived CDR1 and CDR2 are SQVTM and ANQGSEA. This CDR3 has 13 residues. In nucleotides, the CDR3 is TGCAGCGTGGGGGGGACAAGCAATCAGCCCCAGCATTTT. Its translation is CSVGGTSNQPQHF.

This sequence joins TRBV20-1 and TRBJ2-7; 8 nucleotides line up with TRBD1. The CDR3 spans 14 residues. The V gene's germline CDR1 is DFQATT and CDR2 SNEGSKA (reference sequence). Losses at the gene ends were 2 bases for V and 1 base for J; bases not matched to a gene: 4. The CDR3: CSARWDRNSYEQYF. In DNA, the CDR3 is TGCAGTGCTAGATGGGACAGGAATTCCTACGAGCAGTACTTC.

The rearrangement links TRBV12-3 or TRBV12-4 to TRBJ2-3; either TRBD1 or TRBD2 may fit D (5 bases each). V was trimmed by 1 base and J by 3 bases, leaving 14 bases between them. The CDR3 is 16 amino acids. The CDR3 sequence is CASSLGGSRVTDTQYF. DNA for the CDR3: TGTGCCAGCAGTTTAGGGGGGAGCAGGGTTACAGATACGCAGTATTTT.

V and J are TRBV20-1 and TRBJ1-5, with 9 bases lining up with TRBD1. CDR3 length: 14 residues. Germline V CDR1 and CDR2: DFQATT, SNEGSKA (reference sequence). Trimming cost V 3 bases and J 11 bases; bases outside gene matches: 11. The CDR3 loop reads CSASSDRGTSAQHF. The CDR3 coding sequence is TGCAGTGCTAGTTCCGACAGGGGGACCTCGGCCCAGCATTTT.

Only a few counts were recorded for this clonotype. This rearrangement joins TRBV7-2 to TRBJ1-1, with D perhaps matching TRBD1 (6 bases). The CDR3 consists of 15 residues. V lost 5 bases, J lost 1 base, and 14 bases lay in between. Germline V lookup: CDR1 SGHTA, CDR2 FQGNSA. CDR3 region: CASSPVGGRNTEAFF. DNA of the CDR3: TGTGCCAGCAGCCCGGTTGGGGGCCGGAACACTGAAGCTTTCTTT. The full variable domain, completed using reference TRBV7-2 and TRBJ1-1, is GAGVSQSPSNKVTEKGKDVELRCDPISGHTALYWYRQSLGQGLEFLIYFQGNSAPDKSGLPSDRFSAERTGGSVSTLTIQRTQQEDSAVYLCASSPVGGRNTEAFFGQGTRLTVV.

This clonotype was seen only a few times. V is TRBV6-1 and J is TRBJ1-2; a possible D gene is TRBD1 (5 bases). Trimming removed 8 bases from V and 7 bases from J, with 14 bases in between. Germline V CDR1 and CDR2: MNHNS, SASEGT. This CDR3 spans 12 amino acids. The DNA of the CDR3 is TGTGCCAGCCATGGGGGAATTGGTGGCTACACCTTC. It encodes CASHGGIGGYTF.

This clonotype was observed a few times. The chain recombines TRBV19 with TRBJ1-5; D is perhaps TRBD1 (6 bases). V was clipped by 11 bases and J by 4 bases, with 15 bases between them. The CDR3 spans 13 residues. Germline V gene lookup returns CDR1 LNHDA and CDR2 SQIVND (reference sequence). The CDR3 nucleotides are TGTGCCGGATCACAGGGTCGGAATCAGCCCCAGCATTTT. This gives the protein CAGSQGRNQPQHF.

The chain is built from TRBV19 and TRBJ2-5; 7 bases agree with TRBD1. V lost 5 bases, J lost 5 bases, and 8 bases stayed unmatched. The CDR3 is 14 residues long. Germline V CDR1 and CDR2: LNHDA, SQIVND (reference sequence). The CDR3 sequence is CASSGGRGRETQYF. As DNA, the CDR3 is TGTGCCAGTAGTGGAGGTAGGGGGCGGGAGACCCAGTACTTC.

A few counts support this clonotype. V is TRBV6-1 and J is TRBJ1-2; D possibly corresponds to TRBD1 (6 bases). Germline CDR1 reads MNHNS; CDR2 reads SASEGT. The germline V and J ends were trimmed by 6 bases and 7 bases, with 15 bases remaining between them. This CDR3 spans 13 amino acids. The CDR3 DNA sequence: TGTGCCAGCAGAAAACAGGGTTCAGGTGGCTACACCTTC. Its protein product is CASRKQGSGGYTF.

This clonotype has more than one count but fewer than ten. V is TRBV19 and J is TRBJ1-1; 8 bases are shared with TRBD1. This CDR3 contains 15 residues. V shed 5 bases, J shed 4 bases, and the junction held 9 bases outside the gene matches. Germline lookup yields CDR1 LNHDA and CDR2 SQIVND (reference sequence). DNA for the CDR3: TGTGCCAGTAGTCCGACAGGGGTGTGGGGCACTGAAGCTTTCTTT. Protein product: CASSPTGVWGTEAFF.

This clonotype was observed a handful of times. The chain employs TRBV5-4 and TRBJ2-7; 7 bases map to TRBD1. Germline-derived CDR1 and CDR2 are SGHNT and YYREEE (reference sequence). The CDR3 totals 14 residues. The junction had 3 bases not matched to a gene; V was cut back by 3 bases and J by 0 bases. The CDR3 sequence: CASSWTGSSYEQYF. The CDR3, as DNA: TGTGCCAGCAGCTGGACAGGTAGCTCCTACGAGCAGTACTTC.

The chain links TRBV12-5 to TRBJ2-7, with 8 nucleotides matching TRBD1. V was pared by 5 bases and J by 7 bases, with 10 bases of the junction left unmatched. CDR1 is LGHNT and CDR2 is FRNRAP in the germline V gene. This CDR3 comprises 14 residues. The CDR3 nucleotides read TGTGCTAGTGGTCTATGGACAGGGATGAGTGAGCAGTACTTC. Translating gives CASGLWTGMSEQYF.

This chain connects TRBV4-1 to TRBJ1-1; D might be TRBD1 (6 bases). The CDR3 covers 12 residues. Germline lookup yields CDR1 MGHRA and CDR2 YSYEKL. V lost 6 bases to trimming and J lost 8 bases, with 13 bases between them. CDR3 coding DNA: TGCGCCAGCAGTCCGAGAGGGGGAGAAGCTTTCTTT. It translates to CASSPRGGEAFF.

This clonotype was detected a few times. V gene TRBV15 combines with J gene TRBJ1-6; D is unresolved. The V gene's germline CDR1 is LNHNV and CDR2 YYDKDF (reference sequence). This CDR3 region has 13 residues. V was cut by 5 bases and J by 8 bases, with 10 bases left in between. CDR3 amino acids: CATSRGGYSPLHF. CDR3 coding DNA: TGTGCCACCAGCCGGGGAGGGTATTCACCCCTCCACTTT.

The V call is TRBV20-1, the J call TRBJ2-1; 14 positions match TRBD2. CDR3 size: 20 residues. The ends lost 2 bases at V and 7 bases at J; junction bases unmatched: 19. CDR1 is DFQATT, CDR2 SNEGSKA, per germline (reference sequence). CDR3 nucleotide sequence: TGCAGTGCTAGATTCTCGCGCGGACTAGCGGGGGGCCCGCACTATAATGAGCAGTTCTTC. It encodes CSARFSRGLAGGPHYNEQFF.

The chain recombines TRBV6-1 with TRBJ1-3; D may be TRBD1 (5 bases). CDR1 and CDR2 from the germline V gene are MNHNS and SASEGT. This CDR3 is built from 14 residues. V gave up 8 bases and J gave up 2 bases, with 13 bases separating them. Here the CDR3 DNA reads TGTGCCAGCGGCGGGGGGAAAGCTGGAAACACCATATATTTT. Translated, it gives CASGGGKAGNTIYF.

This clonotype qualifies as medium-sized. The chain employs TRBV27 and TRBJ1-5; D is undetermined. Looked up from germline, CDR1 is MNHEY and CDR2 is SMNVEV (reference sequence). The CDR3 runs 15 residues. Trimming pared 3 bases from V and 0 bases from J, leaving 9 bases between. CDR3 in DNA: TGTGCCAGCAGTTTTTCTGGGTATAGCAATCAGCCCCAGCATTTT. Translated: CASSFSGYSNQPQHF.

A few counts support this clonotype. The genes are TRBV6-1 and TRBJ1-1; D possibly corresponds to TRBD1 (5 bases). With 10 bases removed from V and 3 bases from J, the gap between germline ends came to 15 bases. Germline CDR1 reads MNHNS; CDR2 reads SASEGT. The CDR3 length is 13 residues. CDR3 coding DNA: TGTGCCACCCTCCCGGGGGGGTACACTGAAGCTTTCTTT. Its translation is CATLPGGYTEAFF.

The V gene is TRBV2, the J gene TRBJ2-7; possibly TRBD1 for D (5 bases). Trimming shortened V by 7 bases and J by 6 bases, and 16 bases separated the two germline ends. Per the germline V gene, CDR1 is SNHLY and CDR2 is FYNNEI. This CDR3 region has 13 residues. DNA of the CDR3: TGTGCCAGCACCCCCTTCGTGGGGCCCGAGCAGTACTTC. This translates into CASTPFVGPEQYF.

The rearrangement joins TRBV9 to TRBJ1-5; D ambiguous. CDR3 length: 14 amino acids. The germline V gene has CDR1 SGDLS and CDR2 YYNGEE. V was clipped by 0 bases and J by 5 bases, with 9 bases between them. CDR3 sequence: CASSVGSGDQPQHF. The CDR3 nucleotides are TGTGCCAGCAGCGTAGGGTCGGGTGATCAGCCCCAGCATTTT.

This clonotype has only a few counts. The V call is TRBV7-8, the J call TRBJ2-3; 7 nucleotides agree with TRBD2. The CDR3 spans 14 residues. Germline trimming cut 7 bases from V and 0 bases from J; bases unmatched to any gene: 4. Germline CDR1 reads SGHVS; CDR2 reads FQNEAQ. CDR3 coding DNA: TGTGCCAGCAAGCGAGCGGGGAGCACAGATACGCAGTATTTT. It translates to CASKRAGSTDTQYF. Supplemented by reference TRBV7-8 and TRBJ2-3, the full variable domain reads GAGVSQSPRYKVAKRGQDVALRCDPISGHVSLFWYQQALGQGPEFLTYFQNEAQLDKSGLPSDRFFAERPEGSVSTLKIQRTQQEDSAVYLCASKRAGSTDTQYFGPGTRLTVL.

The V and J genes are TRBV3-1 and TRBJ2-2, with 11 bases aligning to TRBD1. The CDR3 is 14 residues long. J was trimmed by 6 bases and V by 7 bases; bases with no gene match: 4. Germline V CDR1 and CDR2: LGHDT, YNNKEL (reference sequence). Here the CDR3 DNA reads TGTGCCAGCACCCCGGGACAGGGGGCCGGGGAGCTGTTTTTT. Amino acid sequence: CASTPGQGAGELFF.

V is TRBV2 and J is TRBJ2-7, with TRBD2 matching 7 bases. The CDR3 has 13 residues. Germline V gene data show CDR1 as SNHLY and CDR2 as FYNNEI. V gave up 6 bases and J gave up 3 bases; unmatched junction bases: 5. This CDR3 is CASRTGGIYEQYF. The DNA of the CDR3 is TGTGCCAGCAGGACCGGGGGGATCTACGAGCAGTACTTC.

The sample holds a few counts of this clonotype. The rearrangement joins TRBV27 to TRBJ2-7, with TRBD1 matching over 10 bases. Trimming removed 3 bases from V and 2 bases from J; junction bases left unmatched: 7. Germline assignment: CDR1 MNHEY and CDR2 SMNVEV (reference sequence). The length of the CDR3 is 16 residues. CDR3 nucleotide sequence: TGTGCCAGCAGTTTCCGCGGGACAGGGGACACCTACGAGCAGTACTTC. It specifies CASSFRGTGDTYEQYF.

This clonotype was detected only a few times. This chain connects TRBV10-1 to TRBJ2-3; D is ambiguous. Germline loops: CDR1 WNHNN, CDR2 SYGVQD (reference sequence). The V end lost 4 bases, the J end lost 5 bases, and 10 bases lay between the germline ends. The CDR3 is 13 residues long. CDR3: CASSGQVGDTQYF. CDR3 in DNA: TGCGCCAGCAGTGGGCAGGTGGGAGATACGCAGTATTTT.

The gene calls are TRBV9 and TRBJ1-5; D remains unclear. The CDR3 consists of 14 residues. Looked up from germline, CDR1 is SGDLS and CDR2 is YYNGEE. Between the trimmed V and J ends, which lost 2 bases and 5 bases, there was a span of 11 bases. This CDR3 reads CASSVSTGDQPQHF. The CDR3 DNA follows: TGTGCCAGCAGCGTTTCGACTGGGGATCAGCCCCAGCATTTT.

This rearrangement joins TRBV28 to TRBJ1-4, with D hard to call. The V gene lost 5 bases and the J gene lost 8 bases, with 21 bases spanning the gap. The CDR3 totals 16 residues. Per the germline V gene, CDR1 is MDHEN and CDR2 is SYDVKM. The CDR3 DNA follows: TGTGCCAGCAGTGCTTCTGGACCTTGGGGTATAGAAAAACTGTTTTTT. Protein: CASSASGPWGIEKLFF.